Shown below are 9 T cell receptor beta chains from a single sample sequenced in a study of cytomegalovirus exposure and HLA in healthy donors. The PCR used 60 Vbeta and 13 Jbeta primers. Method: immunoSEQ multiplex PCR; TCRdb's copy keeps in-frame clones and lacks some. The table records roughly 170,000 clones, 84% of them present only once. The sample was PBMCs. These receptors were collected from a girl aged 2 to 10 in good health and CMV-seropositive.

This chain connects TRBV9 to TRBJ2-7; D is possibly TRBD1 (6 bases). The CDR3 is 17 residues long. Germline CDR1 reads SGDLS; CDR2 reads YYNGEE. V was pared by 0 bases and J by 3 bases, with 19 bases between. Here the CDR3 reads CASSVEGDTMGNYEQYF. CDR3 DNA sequence: TGTGCCAGCAGCGTAGAGGGGGACACGATGGGGAACTACGAGCAGTACTTC.

DNA of the CDR3: TGTGCCAGCAGTTTGCGACAGGGTAACACCGGGGAGCTGTTTTTT. Translation: CASSLRQGNTGELFF. The chain recombines TRBV27 with TRBJ2-2; TRBD1 aligns across 7 bases. The CDR3 contains 15 residues. Trimming took 3 bases from V and 2 from J; bases not matched to a gene: 3. Germline-derived CDR1 and CDR2 are MNHEY and SMNVEV (reference sequence).

This chain uses TRBV19 with TRBJ2-3, with a tentative D call TRBD1 (6 bases). The CDR3 totals 12 residues. The V gene's germline CDR1 is LNHDA and CDR2 SQIVND (reference sequence). V was clipped by 3 bases and J by 6 bases, with 7 bases between them. CDR3 residues: CASSMRGDTQYF. The CDR3 region has the DNA TGTGCCAGTAGTATGAGGGGGGATACGCAGTATTTT.

This clone was detected once. The chain combines TRBV2 with TRBJ2-1, with 13 bases fitting TRBD2. The V segment lost 6 bases and the J segment 9 bases; nucleotides outside the gene matches: 8. Germline V lookup: CDR1 SNHLY, CDR2 FYNNEI. CDR3 length: 15 residues. CDR3 residues: CASSPLAGGPTEQFF. The CDR3 nucleotides read TGTGCCAGCAGCCCACTAGCGGGAGGGCCCACTGAGCAGTTCTTC.

V is TRBV15 and J is TRBJ1-1, with D possibly being TRBD1 (6 bases). The CDR3 loop spans 15 amino acids. Trimming removed 3 bases at V and 10 bases at J, with 21 bases between. Germline CDR1 LNHNV, CDR2 YYDKDF (reference sequence). DNA of the CDR3: TGTGCCACCAGCAGGGCACCTCCGGGACACTGCCGAGCTTTCTTT. Translating it yields CATSRAPPGHCRAFF. Complete variable domain (other parts from reference TRBV15 and TRBJ1-1): DAMVIQNPRYQVTQFGKPVTLSCSQTLNHNVMYWYQQKSSQAPKLLFHYYDKDFNNEADTPDNFQSRRPNTSFCFLDIRSPGLGDTAMYLCATSRAPPGHCRAFFGQGTRLTVV.

This clone was counted between two and nine times. V usage is TRBV30 and J usage is TRBJ1-4, with D unresolved. V was shortened by 8 bases and J by 8 bases, with 12 bases between the two germline ends. This CDR3 contains 11 residues. Germline lookup yields CDR1 GTSNPN and CDR2 SVGIG (reference sequence). The CDR3 sequence is CASTVFEKLFF. Here the CDR3 DNA reads TGTGCCAGCACCGTATTCGAAAAACTGTTTTTT.

This clone turned up a few times. The chain links TRBV7-6 to TRBJ1-1; weak D call: TRBD1 (6 bases). The germline gives CDR1 SGHVS, CDR2 FNYEAQ. V was pared by 3 bases and J by 0 bases, with 11 bases between. The CDR3 length is 15 residues. The CDR3 reads CASSLARGLNTEAFF. DNA of the CDR3: TGTGCCAGCAGCTTGGCCAGGGGCCTGAACACTGAAGCTTTCTTT.

The gene calls are TRBV5-1 and TRBJ2-7; tentatively, D is TRBD1 (6 bases). This CDR3 is built from 15 residues. CDR1 is SGHRS, CDR2 YFSETQ, per germline. Trimming cost V 5 bases and J 5 bases, with 20 bases left between them. Here the CDR3 DNA reads TGCGCCAGCAGGAGCCGGGACATCCCAGGCAACGAGCAGTACTTC. This translates into CASRSRDIPGNEQYF.

The chain has TRBV12-5 and TRBJ2-7, with TRBD1 as a possible D gene (6 bases). Germline V gene data show CDR1 as LGHNT and CDR2 as FRNRAP. V dropped 0 bases and J dropped 3 bases, with 6 bases sitting between them. CDR3 length: 13 amino acids. The DNA for the CDR3 is TGTGCTAGTGGTTTGGTAGGGGGCTACGAGCAGTACTTC. It is translated as CASGLVGGYEQYF. The full variable domain, completed using reference TRBV12-5 and TRBJ2-7, is DARVTQTPRHKVTEMGQEVTMRCQPILGHNTVFWYRQTMMQGLELLAYFRNRAPLDDSGMPKDRFSAEMPDATLATLKIQPSEPRDSAVYFCASGLVGGYEQYFGPGTRLTVT.